The rows below give T cell receptor beta chains drawn from one sample of a study of shared clonotypes between healthy human individuals. Here immunoSEQ multiplex PCR was the method, and the copy in TCRdb shows in-frame clones only, minus some. The sample has millions of clones; less than 95% are singletons. Source material: naive CD8+ T cells sorted from blood. All receptors derive from a young man in good health. CDR3s include the opening cysteine and the closing phenylalanine or tryptophan. A D gene is named only where the DNA matches it firmly.

- 15 TRBV6-5 CASSSRDLTYNEQFF
- 14 TRBV5-1 CASSLEALNYGYTF
- 16 TRBV14 CASSQGRGAMNTEAFF
TRBD2 15 TRBV7-9 CASSSGLAGAQEQFF
- 18 TRBV18 CASSPSRPGRLNTGELFF
- 14 TRBV7-2 CASRGLGTNTEAFF
- 11 TRBV12-5 CASGPWDEQFF
- 15 TRBV7-9 CASSLTGATNEKLFF
TRBD2 15 TRBV5-6 CASSWGTSGKDEQFF
TRBD2 14 TRBV11-2 CASSLAASTDTQYF
- 11 TRBV29-1 CSVEDMTGAFF
- 11 TRBV30 CAWSGPTEQFF
- 14 TRBV7-9 CASSLRDGYSPLHF
- 13 TRBV23-1 CASSQPRRYGYTF
- 14 TRBV6-5 CASSYSGAGETQYF
- 13 TRBV6-5 CASSLGWGYEQYF
- 14 TRBV28 CASSLAVAAYEQYF
TRBD1 14 TRBV13 CASSPSQGVYGYTF
TRBD2 17 TRBV4-1 CASSPSEAGVRRDTQYF
- 15 TRBV9 CASSGGVPSTDEQFF
TRBD2 16 TRBV7-9 CASSSPSGGSSYEQYF
TRBD2 15 TRBV19 CASSIGGRTYNEQFF
TRBD2 14 TRBV2 CASGGLAGGDTQYF
TRBD2 15 TRBV5-1 CASSPGLAGGQPQFF
- 12 TRBV11-2 CASSLVLYEQYF
TRBD1 14 TRBV6-6 CASSGQGTNEKLFF
- 13 TRBV7-9 CASSEHGTYGYTF
- 15 TRBV13 CASSFVGGGLDTQYF
TRBD1 14 TRBV9 CASSRGQSNSPLHF
TRBD1 16 TRBV18 CASSPSRQGTNTEAFF
- 11 TRBV20-1 CSARDIGTQYF
- 14 TRBV11-2 CASSLGGSNYEQYF
TRBD2 18 TRBV7-2 CASSQGLAGVSSSYEQYF
TRBD1 15 TRBV13 CASSIGTGGYYGYTF
- 14 TRBV7-9 CASSNPLHQETQYF
- 14 TRBV2 CASTRLNPEDTQYF
TRBD1 13 TRBV7-9 CASSFGQGDGYTF
TRBD1 14 TRBV6-1 CASAGTGVWYEQYF
TRBD2 15 TRBV29-1 CSVVPGLASGDEQFF
TRBD2 15 TRBV7-2 CASTHSGGSSYEQYF
- 13 TRBV2 CASSDLGHETQYF
- 13 TRBV2 CASRPGVDYEQYF
- 14 TRBV27 CASSLNSGANVLTF
- 14 TRBV4-3 CASSPDNVIDGYTF
- 14 TRBV10-3 CAISGSYTDPGYTF
- 16 TRBV4-1 CASSQMSGTSTDTQYF
- 13 TRBV30 CAWSGDSNEKLFF
TRBD1 13 TRBV19 CASSIDRESPLHF
- 13 TRBV2 CASIKRGYGEQYF
- 13 TRBV9 CASSPQGLYEQYF
TRBD1 14 TRBV30 CASSDRGSYNEQFF
- 14 TRBV6-5 CASSYYPGPDTQYF